This TCR beta chain was found in a study of blood T cell repertoires in COVID-19. The repertoire was sequenced with immunoSEQ multiplex PCR; TCRdb's copy has only in-frame clones and lacks some. In the table there are under 300,000 clones, 70% to 90% of which are singletons. CDR1 and CDR2 (germline): SGDLS, YYNGEE. Trimming took 3 bases from V and 7 from J; bases not matched to a gene: 9. The CDR3 length is 14 residues. V gene TRBV9 combines with J gene TRBJ2-7; 8 nucleotides agree with TRBD1. Material: peripheral blood. The receptor's source is a woman in her 40s who had recovered from COVID-19. CDR3 DNA sequence: TGTGCCAGCAGCGAGGGACAGGACAGCAGGGAGCAGTACTTC. As protein: CASSEGQDSREQYF. The entire variable domain, with the rest obtained from reference TRBV9 and TRBJ2-7, is as follows: DSGVTQTPKHLITATGQRVTLRCSPRSGDLSVYWYQQSLDQGLQFLIQYYNGEERAKGNILERFSAQQFPDLHSELNLSSLELGDSALYFCASSEGQDSREQYFGPGTRLTVT.